This T cell receptor (beta chain) was recovered during a study of T cells after yellow fever vaccination. Each CDR3 protein gets one entry after TCRdb re-called the 5' RACE reads with MiXCR. The top ten hold around 15% of the sample, which has hundreds of thousands of distinct CDR3 sequences, approximately 15% seen once. This clonotype has just a few counts. The CDR3 covers 15 residues. Germline V gives CDR1 LGHNA, CDR2 YNFKEQ. Trimming took off 1 base at V and 1 base at J, with 7 bases between the two ends. The origin of this receptor is a young man who received the YFV17D yellow fever vaccine. The chain recombines TRBV4-2 with TRBJ2-2; D ambiguous. The sample was PBMCs, taken on the day of the yellow fever booster vaccination. The CDR3 sequence: CASSQGTVNTGELFF. For the CDR3, the DNA is TGTGCCAGCAGCCAAGGCACAGTGAACACCGGGGAGCTGTTTTTT.